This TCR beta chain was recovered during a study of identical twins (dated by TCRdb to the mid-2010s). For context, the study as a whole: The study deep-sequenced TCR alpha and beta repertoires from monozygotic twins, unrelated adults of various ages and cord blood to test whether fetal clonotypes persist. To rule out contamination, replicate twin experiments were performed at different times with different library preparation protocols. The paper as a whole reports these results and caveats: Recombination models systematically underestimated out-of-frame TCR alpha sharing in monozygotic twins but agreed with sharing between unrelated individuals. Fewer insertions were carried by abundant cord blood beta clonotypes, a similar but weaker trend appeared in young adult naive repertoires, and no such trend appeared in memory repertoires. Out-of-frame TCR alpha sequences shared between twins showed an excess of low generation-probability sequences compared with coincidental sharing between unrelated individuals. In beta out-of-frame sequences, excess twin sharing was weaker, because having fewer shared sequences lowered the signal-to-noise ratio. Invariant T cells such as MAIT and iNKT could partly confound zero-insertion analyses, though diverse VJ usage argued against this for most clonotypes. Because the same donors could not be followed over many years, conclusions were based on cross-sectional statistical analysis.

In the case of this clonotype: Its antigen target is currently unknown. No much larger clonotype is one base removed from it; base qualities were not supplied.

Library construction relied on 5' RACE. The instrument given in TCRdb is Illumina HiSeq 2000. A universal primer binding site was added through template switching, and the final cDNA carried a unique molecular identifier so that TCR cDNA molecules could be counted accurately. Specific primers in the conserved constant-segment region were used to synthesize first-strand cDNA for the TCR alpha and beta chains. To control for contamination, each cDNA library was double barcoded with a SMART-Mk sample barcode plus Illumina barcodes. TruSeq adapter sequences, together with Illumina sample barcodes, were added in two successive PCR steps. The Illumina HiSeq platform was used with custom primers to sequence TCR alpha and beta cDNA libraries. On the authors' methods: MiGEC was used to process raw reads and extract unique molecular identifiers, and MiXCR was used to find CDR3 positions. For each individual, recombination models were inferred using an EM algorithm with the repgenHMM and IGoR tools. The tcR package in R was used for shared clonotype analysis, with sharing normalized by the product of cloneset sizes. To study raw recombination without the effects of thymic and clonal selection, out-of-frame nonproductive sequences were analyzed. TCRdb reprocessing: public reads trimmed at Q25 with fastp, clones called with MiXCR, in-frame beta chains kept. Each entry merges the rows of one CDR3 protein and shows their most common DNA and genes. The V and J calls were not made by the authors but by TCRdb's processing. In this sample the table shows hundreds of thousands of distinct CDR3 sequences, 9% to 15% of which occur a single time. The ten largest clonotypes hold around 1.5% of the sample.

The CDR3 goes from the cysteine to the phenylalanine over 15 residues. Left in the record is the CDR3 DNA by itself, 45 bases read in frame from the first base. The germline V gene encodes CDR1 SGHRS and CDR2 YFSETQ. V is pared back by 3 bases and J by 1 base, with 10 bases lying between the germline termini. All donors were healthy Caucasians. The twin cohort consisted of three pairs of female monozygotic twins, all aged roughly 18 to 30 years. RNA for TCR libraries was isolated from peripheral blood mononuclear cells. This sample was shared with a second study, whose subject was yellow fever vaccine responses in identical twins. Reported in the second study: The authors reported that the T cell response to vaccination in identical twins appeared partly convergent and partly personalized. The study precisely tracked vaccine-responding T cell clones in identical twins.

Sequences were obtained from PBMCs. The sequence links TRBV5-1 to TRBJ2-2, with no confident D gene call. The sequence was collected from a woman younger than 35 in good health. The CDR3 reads CASSSRAKNTGELFF. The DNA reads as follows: TGCGCCAGCAGCTCCCGCGCCAAGAACACCGGGGAGCTGTTTTTT.